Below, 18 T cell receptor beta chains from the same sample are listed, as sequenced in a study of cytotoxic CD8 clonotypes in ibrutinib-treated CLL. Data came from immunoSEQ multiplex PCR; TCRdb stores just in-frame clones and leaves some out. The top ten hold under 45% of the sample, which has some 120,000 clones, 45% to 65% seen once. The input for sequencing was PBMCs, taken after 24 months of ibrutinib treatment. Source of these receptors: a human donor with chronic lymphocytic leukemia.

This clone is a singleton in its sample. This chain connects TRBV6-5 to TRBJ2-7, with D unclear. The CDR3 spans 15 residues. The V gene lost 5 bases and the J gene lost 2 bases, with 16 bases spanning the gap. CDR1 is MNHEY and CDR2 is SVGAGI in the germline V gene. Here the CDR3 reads CASSTSSSVTYEQYF. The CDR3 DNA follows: TGTGCCAGCAGTACCTCAAGTTCGGTCACCTACGAGCAGTACTTC.

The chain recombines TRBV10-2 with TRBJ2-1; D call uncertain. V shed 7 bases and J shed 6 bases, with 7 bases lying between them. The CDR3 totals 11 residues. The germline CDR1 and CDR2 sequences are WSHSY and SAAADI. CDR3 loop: CASTRANEQFF. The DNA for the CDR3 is TGCGCCAGCACCCGAGCCAATGAGCAGTTCTTC.

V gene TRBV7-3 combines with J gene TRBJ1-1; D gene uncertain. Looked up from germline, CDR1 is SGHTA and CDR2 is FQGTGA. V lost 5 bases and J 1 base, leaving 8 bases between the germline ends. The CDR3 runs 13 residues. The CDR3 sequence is CASSTHGNTEAFF. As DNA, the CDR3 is TGTGCCAGCAGCACGCATGGGAACACTGAAGCTTTCTTT.

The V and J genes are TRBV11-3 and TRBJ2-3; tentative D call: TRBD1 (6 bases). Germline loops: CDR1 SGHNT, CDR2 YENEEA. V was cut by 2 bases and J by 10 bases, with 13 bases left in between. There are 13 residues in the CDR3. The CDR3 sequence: CASSLFPRQAQYF. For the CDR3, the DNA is TGTGCCAGCAGCTTATTCCCCAGACAGGCGCAGTATTTT.

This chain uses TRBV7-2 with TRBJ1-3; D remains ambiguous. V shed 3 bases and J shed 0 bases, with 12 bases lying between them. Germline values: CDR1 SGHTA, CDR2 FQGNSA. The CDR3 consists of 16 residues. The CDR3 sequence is CASSLGGPYSGNTIYF. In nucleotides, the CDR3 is TGTGCCAGCAGCTTGGGCGGGCCTTACTCTGGAAACACCATATATTTT. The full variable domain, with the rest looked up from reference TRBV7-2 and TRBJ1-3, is GAGVSQSPSNKVTEKGKDVELRCDPISGHTALYWYRQSLGQGLEFLIYFQGNSAPDKSGLPSDRFSAERTGGSVSTLTIQRTQQEDSAVYLCASSLGGPYSGNTIYFGEGSWLTVV.

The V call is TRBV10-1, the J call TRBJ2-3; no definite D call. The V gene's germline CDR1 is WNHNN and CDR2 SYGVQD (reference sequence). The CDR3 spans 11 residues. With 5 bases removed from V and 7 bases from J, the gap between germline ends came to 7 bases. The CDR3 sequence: CASSSGHTQYF. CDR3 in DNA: TGCGCCAGCAGTTCAGGTCATACGCAGTATTTT.

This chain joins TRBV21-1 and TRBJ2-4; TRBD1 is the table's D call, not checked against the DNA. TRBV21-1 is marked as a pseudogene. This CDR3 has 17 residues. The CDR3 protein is CASSSALLQQRKNIQYF. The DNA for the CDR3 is TGTGCCAGCAGCAGCGCGTTGCTACAGCAAAGAAAAAACATTCAGTACTTC.

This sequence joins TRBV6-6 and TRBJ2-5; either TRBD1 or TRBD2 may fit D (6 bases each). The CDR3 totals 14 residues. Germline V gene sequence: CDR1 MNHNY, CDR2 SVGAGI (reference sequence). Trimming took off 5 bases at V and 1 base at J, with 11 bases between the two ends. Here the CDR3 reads CASSPGAAQETQYF. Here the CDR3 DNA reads TGTGCCAGCAGTCCGGGGGCAGCCCAAGAGACCCAGTACTTC.

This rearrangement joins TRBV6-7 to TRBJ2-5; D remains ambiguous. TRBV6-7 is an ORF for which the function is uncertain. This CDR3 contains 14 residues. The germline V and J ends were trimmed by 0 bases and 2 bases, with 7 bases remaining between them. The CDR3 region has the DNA TGTGCCAGCAGTTACTCCCCAGAACAAGAGACCCAGTACTTC. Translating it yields CASSYSPEQETQYF.

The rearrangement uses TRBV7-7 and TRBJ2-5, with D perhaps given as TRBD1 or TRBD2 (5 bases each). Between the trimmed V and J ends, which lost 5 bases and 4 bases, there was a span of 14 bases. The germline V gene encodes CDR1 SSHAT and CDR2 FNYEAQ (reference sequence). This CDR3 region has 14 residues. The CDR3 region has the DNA TGTGCCAGCAGCGGACGGGGACGTTCAGAGACCCAGTACTTC. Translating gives CASSGRGRSETQYF. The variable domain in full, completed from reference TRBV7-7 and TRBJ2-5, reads GAGVSQSPRYKVTKRGQDVTLRCDPISSHATLYWYQQALGQGPEFLTYFNYEAQPDKSGLPSDRFSAERPEGSISTLTIQRTEQRDSAMYRCASSGRGRSETQYFGPGTRLLVL.

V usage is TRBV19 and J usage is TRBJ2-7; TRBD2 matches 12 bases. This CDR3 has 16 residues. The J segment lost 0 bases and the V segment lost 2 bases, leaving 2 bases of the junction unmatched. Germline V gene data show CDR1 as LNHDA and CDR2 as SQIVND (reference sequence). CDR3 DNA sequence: TGTGCCAGTAGTATAACTAGCGGGGGGCACTCCTACGAGCAGTACTTC. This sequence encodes CASSITSGGHSYEQYF.

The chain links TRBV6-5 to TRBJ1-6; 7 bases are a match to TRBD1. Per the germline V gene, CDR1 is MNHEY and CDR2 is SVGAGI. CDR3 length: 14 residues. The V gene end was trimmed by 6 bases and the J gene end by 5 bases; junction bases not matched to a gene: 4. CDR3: CASRPGQNNSPLHF. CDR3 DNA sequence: TGTGCCAGCAGGCCGGGACAGAATAATTCACCCCTCCACTTT.

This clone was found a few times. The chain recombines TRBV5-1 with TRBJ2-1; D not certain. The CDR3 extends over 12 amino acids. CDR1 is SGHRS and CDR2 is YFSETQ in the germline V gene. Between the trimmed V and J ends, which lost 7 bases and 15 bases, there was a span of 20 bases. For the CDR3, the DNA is TGCGCCAGCCAAGGGTCCTCACCTGTGCGGTTCTTC. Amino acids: CASQGSSPVRFF. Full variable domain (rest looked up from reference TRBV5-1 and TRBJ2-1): KAGVTQTPRYLIKTRGQQVTLSCSPISGHRSVSWYQQTPGQGLQFLFEYFSETQRNKGNFPGRFSGRQFSNSRSEMNVSTLELGDSALYLCASQGSSPVRFFGPGTRLTVL.

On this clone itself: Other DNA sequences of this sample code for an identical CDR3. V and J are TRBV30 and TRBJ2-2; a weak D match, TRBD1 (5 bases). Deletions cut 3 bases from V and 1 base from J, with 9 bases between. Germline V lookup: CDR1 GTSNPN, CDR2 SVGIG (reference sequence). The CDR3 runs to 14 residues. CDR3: CAWRGHGNTGELFF. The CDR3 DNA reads TGTGCCTGGAGAGGACACGGGAACACCGGGGAGCTGTTTTTT.

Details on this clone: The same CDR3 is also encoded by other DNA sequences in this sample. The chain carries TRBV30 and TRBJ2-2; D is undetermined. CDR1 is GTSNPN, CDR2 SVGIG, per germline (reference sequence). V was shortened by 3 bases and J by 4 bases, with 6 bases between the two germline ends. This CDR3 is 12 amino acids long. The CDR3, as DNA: TGTGCCTGGAGAACGGGCACCGGGGAGCTGTTTTTT. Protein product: CAWRTGTGELFF.

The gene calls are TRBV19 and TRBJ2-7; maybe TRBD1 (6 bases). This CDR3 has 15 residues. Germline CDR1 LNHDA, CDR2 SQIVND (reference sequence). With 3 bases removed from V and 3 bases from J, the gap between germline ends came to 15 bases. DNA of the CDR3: TGTGCCAGTAGTATTGGGAGACAGGCGGTCTACGAGCAGTACTTC. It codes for CASSIGRQAVYEQYF.

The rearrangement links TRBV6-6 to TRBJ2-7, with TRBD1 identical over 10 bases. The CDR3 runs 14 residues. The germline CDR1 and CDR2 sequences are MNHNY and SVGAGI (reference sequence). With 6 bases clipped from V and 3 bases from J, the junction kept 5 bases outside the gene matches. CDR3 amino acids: CASSRDRGHYEQYF. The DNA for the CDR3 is TGTGCCAGCAGCCGGGACAGGGGCCACTACGAGCAGTACTTC.

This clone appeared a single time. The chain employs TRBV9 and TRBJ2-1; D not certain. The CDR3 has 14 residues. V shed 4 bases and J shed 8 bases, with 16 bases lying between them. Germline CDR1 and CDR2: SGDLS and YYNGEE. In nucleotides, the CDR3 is TGTGCCAGCAGCTCTACCCTCGGCGAGGATGAGCAGTTCTTC. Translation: CASSSTLGEDEQFF.